This T cell receptor (beta chain) emerged from a study of beta chain features in type 1 diabetes. This CDR3 has 18 residues. In germline, CDR1 is SGHVS, CDR2 FQNEAQ. V gave up 5 bases and J gave up 3 bases; unmatched junction bases: 12. Since all of the isolated RNA was reverse transcribed, expressed TCRB transcripts were what got sequenced. TCRdb's copy holds only in-frame clones and misses some; the assay was immunoSEQ multiplex PCR. The table lists some 900,000 clones, about 17% of them singletons, with 0.02% to 0.025% in the top ten. Sequenced input: naive CD4+ T cells from blood. The receptor's source is a woman aged 18-29 years in good health. This chain uses TRBV7-8 with TRBJ2-3; 12 bases are shared with TRBD2. CDR3 protein: CASSPVRLAGVGTDTQYF. CDR3 in DNA: TGTGCCAGCAGCCCAGTGAGACTAGCGGGGGTCGGGACAGATACGCAGTATTTT.